The 17 T cell receptor beta chains below come from one sample, sequenced in a study of blood T cell repertoires in COVID-19. Sequencing used immunoSEQ multiplex PCR; TCRdb keeps in-frame clones, though not all of them. The data hold roughly 350,000 clones, with around 87% observed a single time. The specimen was peripheral blood. These receptors originate from a woman aged 50 to 60 with COVID-19, enrolled during active disease.

This chain connects TRBV19 to TRBJ2-1; tentatively, D is TRBD2 (6 bases). V was trimmed by 9 bases and J by 0 bases, leaving 24 bases between them. Germline V gene data show CDR1 as LNHDA and CDR2 as SQIVND (reference sequence). The CDR3 spans 18 residues. As DNA, the CDR3 is TGTGCCAGCCTTCCTTCTGGCGGGATAACGAGCTCCTACAATGAGCAGTTCTTC. Protein sequence: CASLPSGGITSSYNEQFF.

This sequence joins TRBV28 and TRBJ1-2; D call uncertain. The V end was cut by 7 bases, the J end by 4 bases, with 13 bases between. Looked up from germline, CDR1 is MDHEN and CDR2 is SYDVKM. CDR3 length: 13 residues. CDR3 in amino acids: CASISLEAYGYTF. The CDR3 DNA sequence: TGTGCCAGCATTTCCCTAGAGGCCTATGGCTACACCTTC.

V and J are TRBV29-1 and TRBJ1-3; tentative D call: TRBD1 (6 bases). The V and J ends lost 3 bases and 0 bases respectively, with 9 bases between them. The CDR3 runs 14 residues. In germline, CDR1 is SQVTM, CDR2 ANQGSEA. The CDR3, as DNA: TGCAGCGTTGATTCGGACAGCTCTGGAAACACCATATATTTT. Amino acid sequence: CSVDSDSSGNTIYF.

This chain joins TRBV29-1 and TRBJ2-1; D is uncertain. This CDR3 has 11 amino acids. The germline gives CDR1 SQVTM, CDR2 ANQGSEA. Trimming shortened V by 5 bases and J by 6 bases, and 8 bases separated the two germline ends. For the CDR3, the DNA is TGCAGCGTTCTCCCGTTCAATGAGCAGTTCTTC. It encodes CSVLPFNEQFF.

The chain links TRBV6-2 or TRBV6-3 to TRBJ1-2; unclear D gene. Trimming shortened V by 2 bases and J by 1 base, and 17 bases separated the two germline ends. CDR1 is MNHEY and CDR2 is SVGEGT in the germline V gene. The CDR3 is 17 amino acids. The CDR3 region is CASSYAPGVVSNYGYTF. The DNA for the CDR3 is TGTGCCAGCAGTTACGCCCCCGGGGTTGTGAGTAACTATGGCTACACCTTC.

This rearrangement joins TRBV5-8 to TRBJ2-2; 9 bases are a match to TRBD1. The J segment lost 2 bases and the V segment lost 6 bases, leaving 5 bases of the junction unmatched. CDR1 and CDR2 from the germline V gene are SGHTS and YDEGEE. CDR3 length equals 15 residues. The CDR3 nucleotides are TGTGCCAGCACCTGGACAGGGGTCAACACCGGGGAGCTGTTTTTT. As protein: CASTWTGVNTGELFF.

The J gene is TRBJ2-1, the V gene TRBV11-3; the D is unclear. The CDR3 length is 12 residues. V shed 0 bases and J shed 12 bases, with 9 bases lying between them. Germline V gives CDR1 SGHNT, CDR2 YENEEA. This chain's CDR3 is CASSLELAWQFF. DNA for the CDR3: TGTGCCAGCAGCTTAGAATTGGCCTGGCAGTTCTTC.

J is TRBJ1-3 and V is TRBV10-3, with D hard to call. V was shortened by 8 bases and J by 0 bases, with 17 bases between the two germline ends. This CDR3 contains 16 residues. The germline V gene encodes CDR1 ENHRY and CDR2 SYGVKD. The DNA of the CDR3 is TGTGCCATCCGTAATGAGGGCTTCCTCTCTGGAAACACCATATATTTT. Protein sequence: CAIRNEGFLSGNTIYF.

V gene TRBV5-1 combines with J gene TRBJ2-2; the match to TRBD1 covers 7 bases. The V gene's germline CDR1 is SGHRS and CDR2 YFSETQ. J lost 4 bases, V lost 4 bases, and 4 bases had no gene match. The CDR3 sequence is 14 residues long. The CDR3 region is CASSMTGSTGELFF. The CDR3 coding sequence is TGCGCCAGCAGCATGACAGGGAGCACCGGGGAGCTGTTTTTT. The entire variable domain, with the rest obtained from reference TRBV5-1 and TRBJ2-2, is as follows: KAGVTQTPRYLIKTRGQQVTLSCSPISGHRSVSWYQQTPGQGLQFLFEYFSETQRNKGNFPGRFSGRQFSNSRSEMNVSTLELGDSALYLCASSMTGSTGELFFGEGSRLTVL.

The CDR3 here is CASSPQAVTGELFF. The CDR3 DNA sequence: TGTGCCAGCAGCCCACAAGCGGTCACCGGGGAGCTGTTTTTT. J is TRBJ2-2 and V is TRBV11-3, with D tentatively TRBD2 (5 bases). CDR1 and CDR2 from the germline V gene are SGHNT and YENEEA. The CDR3 is 14 amino acids. The ends were cut back, 5 bases at V and 4 bases at J, with 11 bases in the middle.

The J gene is TRBJ2-7, the V gene TRBV4-1, with 13 bases that match TRBD2. This CDR3 is built from 17 residues. The germline CDR1 and CDR2 sequences are MGHRA and YSYEKL. V dropped 0 bases and J dropped 5; count of bases not matched to a gene: 7. The CDR3 nucleotides read TGCGCCAGCAGCCAAGAACTAGCGGGAGGGCCGCGGGACGAGCAGTACTTC. It encodes CASSQELAGGPRDEQYF.

V is TRBV3-1 (or the pseudogene TRBV3-2) and J is TRBJ2-1; 15 positions agree with TRBD2. Trimming cost V 2 bases and J 10 bases; bases outside gene matches: 15. The CDR3 is 19 residues long. The V gene's germline CDR1 is LGHDT and CDR2 YNNKEL (reference sequence). The DNA for the CDR3 is TGTGCCAGCAGCCAACTGAGGGCTCCGGGACTAGCGGGAGGTAGCGAGCAGTTCTTC. Protein product: CASSQLRAPGLAGGSEQFF.

V and J are TRBV21-1 and TRBJ2-4; the table calls TRBD2, which could not be checked here. TRBV21-1 is a pseudogene locus. This CDR3 is 19 amino acids long. This CDR3 reads CASSRGGLAGGPAKNIQYF. The DNA of the CDR3 is TGTGCCAGCAGCAGAGGGGGACTAGCGGGAGGGCCCGCCAAAAACATTCAGTACTTC.

This sequence joins TRBV19 and TRBJ2-1, with 7 bases lining up with TRBD2. This CDR3 region has 15 residues. J gave up 7 bases and V 3 bases, and 9 bases lay outside the gene matches. Germline V gene lookup returns CDR1 LNHDA and CDR2 SQIVND (reference sequence). CDR3 loop: CASSIGGRAANEQFF. As DNA, the CDR3 is TGTGCCAGTAGTATTGGGGGGAGGGCGGCAAATGAGCAGTTCTTC. The whole variable domain, remainder taken from reference TRBV19 and TRBJ2-1, is DGGITQSPKYLFRKEGQNVTLSCEQNLNHDAMYWYRQDPGQGLRLIYYSQIVNDFQKGDIAEGYSVSREKKESFPLTVTSAQKNPTAFYLCASSIGGRAANEQFFGPGTRLTVL.

This sequence joins TRBV6-5 and TRBJ2-7; 8 positions match TRBD2. The CDR3 runs to 15 residues. J lost 3 bases, V lost 2 bases, and 6 bases had no gene match. Germline CDR1 MNHEY, CDR2 SVGAGI. The CDR3 sequence: CASSYGTSGIYEQYF. The CDR3 region has the DNA TGTGCCAGCAGTTACGGGACTAGTGGGATCTACGAGCAGTACTTC.

The chain couples TRBV5-1 to TRBJ1-2; D is unclear. The germline gives CDR1 SGHRS, CDR2 YFSETQ. This CDR3 contains 15 residues. V lost 4 bases to trimming and J lost 4 bases, with 17 bases between them. CDR3 sequence (DNA): TGCGCCAGCAGCCCGCCTTGGGCAGGCGCCTATGGCTACACCTTC. Its translation: CASSPPWAGAYGYTF.

The chain joins TRBV4-1 to TRBJ2-3; 12 bases agree with TRBD2. The CDR3 has 15 residues. The junction had 3 bases not matched to a gene; V was cut back by 2 bases and J by 6 bases. Germline-derived CDR1 and CDR2 are MGHRA and YSYEKL. The CDR3 coding sequence is TGCGCCAGCAGCCAACCTAGCGGGAGGGCGGATACGCAGTATTTT. It specifies CASSQPSGRADTQYF.